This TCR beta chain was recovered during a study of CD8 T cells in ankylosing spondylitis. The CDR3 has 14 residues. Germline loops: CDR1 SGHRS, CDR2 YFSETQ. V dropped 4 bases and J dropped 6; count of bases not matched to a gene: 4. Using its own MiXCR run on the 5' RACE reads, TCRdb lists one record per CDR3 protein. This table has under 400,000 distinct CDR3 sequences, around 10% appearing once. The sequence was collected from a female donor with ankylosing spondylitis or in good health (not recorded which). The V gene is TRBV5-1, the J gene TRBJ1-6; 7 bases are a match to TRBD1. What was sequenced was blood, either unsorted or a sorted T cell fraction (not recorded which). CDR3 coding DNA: TGCGCCAGCAGCCGGGACAGTCCTAATTCACCCCTCCACTTT. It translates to CASSRDSPNSPLHF.